The rows below give T cell receptor beta chains drawn from one sample of a study of shared clonotypes between healthy human individuals. Repertoires were generated with immunoSEQ multiplex PCR, while TCRdb's copy carries only in-frame clones and drops some. The sample carries hundreds of thousands of clones, 55% to 85% recorded once. The specimen was memory CD4+ T cells sorted from blood. The source is a woman in her thirties in good health. Each CDR3 is given with its conserved first and last residue. The D gene is left open where the match is weak. The size field is filled for only some rows; it gives once, few, many or a size class.

d_gene	v_gene	j_gene	abundance	CDR3aa
NA	TRBV4-2	TRBJ2-4	NA	CASSQDLLELAKNIQYF
NA	TRBV29-1	TRBJ2-3	NA	CSVGGSTDTQYF
NA	TRBV5-5	TRBJ2-7	NA	CASSLDSIRYEQYF
NA	TRBV7-9	TRBJ2-2	NA	CASSYLLGPGELFF
NA	TRBV18	TRBJ2-3	NA	CASSPPRGSLKGDTQYF
NA	TRBV18	TRBJ2-1	NA	CASSPPNGDVYNEQFF
NA	TRBV7-2	TRBJ1-1	few	CASSTQGYRAFF
NA	TRBV6-5	TRBJ2-7	NA	CASKVGQAVYEQYF
NA	TRBV4-2	TRBJ2-2	few	CASSPRQDRSTGELFF
TRBD2	TRBV6-5	TRBJ2-7	NA	CASSQAGAWGEQYF
NA	TRBV19	TRBJ2-6	NA	CASREGTGSTGANVLTF
NA	TRBV7-2	TRBJ2-6	few	CASSFSGANVLTF
NA	TRBV27	TRBJ2-1	once	CASGYYRRSYNEQFF
NA	TRBV6-1	TRBJ2-1	NA	CASSEGPHHNEQFF
NA	TRBV25-1	TRBJ2-1	NA	CASSELGGGGNEQFF
NA	TRBV28	TRBJ2-3	NA	CASRPIVLRTQYF
NA	TRBV11-3	TRBJ2-2	NA	CASSSQGEVSGGELFF
NA	TRBV11-2	TRBJ2-7	once	CASSFQRDSYEQYF
NA	TRBV25-1	TRBJ2-3	once	CASSEKNVVDQDTQYF
NA	TRBV2	TRBJ2-7	NA	CASSRTQTYEQYF
NA	TRBV6-6	TRBJ1-3	NA	CASSFRDHSGNTIYF
NA	TRBV28	TRBJ2-1	once	CASSLFASYNEQFF
NA	TRBV5-6	TRBJ2-4	few	CASSLYGGKNIQYF
NA	TRBV7-9	TRBJ1-3	NA	CASSFTQTGGNTIYF
NA	TRBV27	TRBJ2-5	NA	CASSPIPGRYQETQYF
NA	TRBV11-2	TRBJ2-3	NA	CASSLQGPTDTQYF
TRBD1	TRBV18	TRBJ2-5	few	CASSPRDSGRETQYF
NA	TRBV7-2	TRBJ2-1	NA	CASSSGMYEYNEQFF
TRBD2	TRBV2	TRBJ2-1	NA	CASRRLAGGYNEQFF
TRBD2	TRBV29-1	TRBJ2-7	NA	CSVSSGTNSYEQYF
NA	TRBV4-1	TRBJ2-3	NA	CASSQDLGGTRDTQYF
NA	TRBV2	TRBJ2-3	NA	CASRTQGTDTQYF
TRBD2	TRBV6-5	TRBJ2-2	NA	CASSSSGIGTGELFF
NA	TRBV11-2	TRBJ2-1	NA	CASSRGGISFYNEQFF
TRBD2	TRBV28	TRBJ2-5	NA	CASSSSGAETQYF
TRBD2	TRBV2	TRBJ2-7	few	CASTELAASYEQYF
TRBD2	TRBV7-2	TRBJ2-1	NA	CASSYPLGGLAGREQFF
NA	TRBV27	TRBJ2-7	NA	CASSSTRGLPSYEQYF
TRBD1	TRBV19	TRBJ2-5	NA	CASSMATGVQTQYF
NA	TRBV5-3	TRBJ1-4	NA	CARRGRGNRVRNEKLFF
NA	TRBV19	TRBJ2-3	many	CASSIWGTNTDTQYF
NA	TRBV14	TRBJ1-3	NA	CASSPFRSGNTIYF
TRBD1	TRBV28	TRBJ1-2	once	CASSAGTGPLPHYGYTF
NA	TRBV11-2	TRBJ1-2	NA	CASSRLTGLIGYTF
TRBD2	TRBV28	TRBJ2-7	NA	CASNKGLAGRGVKEQYF
TRBD2	TRBV27	TRBJ2-1	NA	CASTYSGRWNEQFF
NA	TRBV5-1	TRBJ2-3	few	CASSLEGRGDTDTQYF
NA	TRBV5-4	TRBJ1-1	NA	CASKSRGGTEAFF
TRBD1	TRBV7-2	TRBJ2-5	NA	CASSPGGTGGLLQETQYF
TRBD1	TRBV5-4	TRBJ2-7	NA	CASSLFQGAREQYF
NA	TRBV6-5	TRBJ2-5	NA	CASSYGFAGRETQYF
NA	TRBV6-5	TRBJ2-2	NA	CASAKSFANTGELFF
NA	TRBV30	TRBJ2-6	NA	CAWSGDRRTGANVLTF
NA	TRBV28	TRBJ2-7	NA	CASSFRSHEQYF
TRBD2	TRBV27	TRBJ2-7	few	CASSTSGRVHEQYF
TRBD2	TRBV7-6	TRBJ2-1	NA	CASSLATSGSSYNEQFF
NA	TRBV28	TRBJ2-7	NA	CASIPRIRHSLSYEQYF
NA	TRBV4-1	TRBJ1-5	many	CASSQDRNNQPQHF
NA	TRBV28	TRBJ2-2	NA	CASSSSGGTGELFF
TRBD2	TRBV11-1	TRBJ2-5	few	CASSRLAPETQYF